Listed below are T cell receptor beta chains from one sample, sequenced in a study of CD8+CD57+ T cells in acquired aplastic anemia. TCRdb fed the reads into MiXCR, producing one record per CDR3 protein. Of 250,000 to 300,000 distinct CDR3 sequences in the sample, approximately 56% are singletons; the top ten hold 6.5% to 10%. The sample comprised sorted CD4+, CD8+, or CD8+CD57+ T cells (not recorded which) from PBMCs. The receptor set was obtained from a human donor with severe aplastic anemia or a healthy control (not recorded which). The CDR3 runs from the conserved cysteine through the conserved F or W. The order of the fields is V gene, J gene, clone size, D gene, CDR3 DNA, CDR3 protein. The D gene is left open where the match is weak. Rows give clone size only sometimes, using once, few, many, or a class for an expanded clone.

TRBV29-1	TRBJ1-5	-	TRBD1	TGCAGCGTCGCTCAGGGGGCCGGCAATCAGCCCCAGCATTTT	CSVAQGAGNQPQHF
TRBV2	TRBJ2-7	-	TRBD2	TGTGCCAGCACGCTAGCGGGGTACTACGAGCAGTACTTC	CASTLAGYYEQYF
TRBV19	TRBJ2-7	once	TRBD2	TGTGCCAGTGGACAACTACTAGCGGGAGGGCGCGAGCAGTACTTC	CASGQLLAGGREQYF
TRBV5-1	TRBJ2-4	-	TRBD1	TGCGCCAGCAGCATCGCTACAGGGGAAAACATTCAGTACTTC	CASSIATGENIQYF
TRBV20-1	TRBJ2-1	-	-	TGCAGTGCTAGTCGCATAGCTCAGTTCTTC	CSASRIAQFF
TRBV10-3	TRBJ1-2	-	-	TGTGCCATCAGTTCCCCACATGGATTGACTGGCTACACCTTC	CAISSPHGLTGYTF
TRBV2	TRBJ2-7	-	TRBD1	TGTGCCAGCAGTGAAACAACAGGGGGGAGAACCTACGAGCAGTACTTC	CASSETTGGRTYEQYF
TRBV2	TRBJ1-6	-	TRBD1	TGTGCCAGCAGTGGTCCAGGGGGAAATTCACCCCTCCACTTT	CASSGPGGNSPLHF
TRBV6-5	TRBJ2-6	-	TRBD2	TGTGCCAGCAGTGTTAGCGGGGGGGCTGGGGCCAACGTCCTGACTTTC	CASSVSGGAGANVLTF
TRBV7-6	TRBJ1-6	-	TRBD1	TGTGCCAGCAGCTTAGAAGGCAGGGGGAATTCACCCCTCCACTTT	CASSLEGRGNSPLHF
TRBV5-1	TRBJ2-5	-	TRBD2	TGCGCCAGCAGCTTGGGGGGGACTAGCGGGGGGGCCCAAGAGACCCAGTACTTC	CASSLGGTSGGAQETQYF
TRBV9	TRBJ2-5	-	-	TGTGCCAGCAGCGTAGGGGAGCGGGAGACCCAGTACTTC	CASSVGERETQYF
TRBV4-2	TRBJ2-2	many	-	TGTGCCAGCAGCCAACGGGGTACAGAGAACACCGGGGAGCTGTTTTTT	CASSQRGTENTGELFF
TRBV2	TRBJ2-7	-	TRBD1	TGTGCCAGCAGGACCGGGACAGGGGGCGTGCAGTACTTC	CASRTGTGGVQYF
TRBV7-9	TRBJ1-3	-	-	TGTGCCAGCAGCCCTGACGGGGCCCTCTCTGGAAGCACCATATATTTT	CASSPDGALSGSTIYF
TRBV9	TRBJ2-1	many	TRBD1	TGTGCCAGCAGCGGACTGGGACAGGGGGGGAATGAGCAGTTCTTC	CASSGLGQGGNEQFF
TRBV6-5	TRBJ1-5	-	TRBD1	TGTGCCAGCAGCTTCCGGACAGGCTACAATCAGCCCCAGCATTTT	CASSFRTGYNQPQHF
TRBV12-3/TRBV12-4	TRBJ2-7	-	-	TGTGCCAGCAGCAGAGTACGGACAGATACGCAGTACTTC	CASSRVRTDTQYF
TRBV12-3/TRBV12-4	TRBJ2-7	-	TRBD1	TGTGCCAGCCAGGGGGACAGGTTAGCCTACGAGCAGTACTTC	CASQGDRLAYEQYF
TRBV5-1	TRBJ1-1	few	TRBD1	TGCGCCAGCCACGGACAGGGGAGCACTGAAGCTTTCTTT	CASHGQGSTEAFF
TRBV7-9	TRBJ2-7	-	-	TGTGCCAGCAGCCCGGCCGGATACGAGCAGTACTTC	CASSPAGYEQYF
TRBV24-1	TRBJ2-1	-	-	TGTGCCACCAGTGATTCAGGGAGTGAGCAGTTCTTC	CATSDSGSEQFF
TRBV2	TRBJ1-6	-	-	TGTGCCAGCAGTAATAACAGGGAAAATTCACCCCTCCACTTT	CASSNNRENSPLHF
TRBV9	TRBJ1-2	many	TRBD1	TGTGCCAGCAGCGTCGGGACAGGGCGACAGGATGGCTACACCTTC	CASSVGTGRQDGYTF
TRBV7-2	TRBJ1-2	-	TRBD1	TGTGCCAGCACCCCCGGGACAGGGTCCGGTTTCTATGGCTACACCTTC	CASTPGTGSGFYGYTF
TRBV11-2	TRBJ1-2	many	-	TGTGCCAGCAGCTTCGGGACGGAGTATGGCTACACCTTC	CASSFGTEYGYTF
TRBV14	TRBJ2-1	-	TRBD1	TGTGCCAGCAGCCAAGCCGGGACAGGGAGTCACTATGCCTTCTTC	CASSQAGTGSHYAFF
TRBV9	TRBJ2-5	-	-	TGCGCCAGCAGCGACGTAGGAGGGGAGACCCAGTACTTC	CASSDVGGETQYF
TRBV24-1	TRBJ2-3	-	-	TGTGCCACCCTTGATCGACGCACAGATACGCAGTATTTT	CATLDRRTDTQYF
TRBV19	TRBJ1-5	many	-	TGTGCCAGTAGTATTGGCCAGGTGAGCAATCAGCCCCAGCATTTT	CASSIGQVSNQPQHF
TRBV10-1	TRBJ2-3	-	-	TGCGCCAGCAGTGGCGCCAACACAGATACGCAGTATTTT	CASSGANTDTQYF
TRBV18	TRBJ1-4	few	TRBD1	TGTGCCAGCTCATCGGGACAGGGAGCAACTAATGAAAAACTGTTTTTT	CASSSGQGATNEKLFF
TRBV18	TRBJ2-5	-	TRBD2	TGTGCCAGCTCACCAAGCCCGGGACTAGATCTCGACCAGTACTTC	CASSPSPGLDLDQYF
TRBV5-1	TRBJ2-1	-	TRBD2	TGCGCCAGCAGCTCGGCACTAGCGGGGGGGCTTTATGAGCAGTTCTTC	CASSSALAGGLYEQFF
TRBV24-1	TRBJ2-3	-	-	TGTGCCACGGAGGCAGGGCCGACAGATACGCAGTATTTT	CATEAGPTDTQYF
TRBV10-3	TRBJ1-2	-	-	TGTGCCATCAGGAGAGGGGGGGTCCGGGACACACAAGGCTACACCTTC	CAIRRGGVRDTQGYTF
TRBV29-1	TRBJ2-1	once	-	TGCAGCGTTGAATCTGTCGGGGGGCAGTTCTTC	CSVESVGGQFF
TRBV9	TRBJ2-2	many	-	TGTGCCAGCAGCGTAGTGGACGGGAACACCGGGGAGCTGTTTTTT	CASSVVDGNTGELFF
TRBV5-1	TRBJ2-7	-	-	TGCGCCAGCAGGGTTAGCGATCCGGGGAGCTCCTACGAGCAGTACTTC	CASRVSDPGSSYEQYF
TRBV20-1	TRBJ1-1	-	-	TGCAGTGCTAGAGAGAGGGGAACATCTGAAGCTTTCTTT	CSARERGTSEAFF
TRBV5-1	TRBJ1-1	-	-	TGCGCCAGCAGCCTGACTAACGGTGGGGGTGAAGCTTTCTTT	CASSLTNGGGEAFF
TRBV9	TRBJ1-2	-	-	TGTGCCAGCAGCGTAGGTTCGGGCCCCTATGGCTACACCTTC	CASSVGSGPYGYTF
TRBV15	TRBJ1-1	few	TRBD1	TGTGCCACCAGCAGAGAACCAGGGGGCAGTTTCACTGAAGCTTTCTTT	CATSREPGGSFTEAFF
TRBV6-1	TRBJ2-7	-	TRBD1	TGTGCCAGCAGGGTTGGGACAGGGGTAGACGAGCAGTACTTC	CASRVGTGVDEQYF
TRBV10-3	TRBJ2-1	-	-	TGTGCCACCCGGGACGGCTTCAATGAGCAGTTCTTC	CATRDGFNEQFF
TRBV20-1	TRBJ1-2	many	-	TGCAGTGCTAGGGCACTACAGGCTAACTATGGCTACACCTTC	CSARALQANYGYTF
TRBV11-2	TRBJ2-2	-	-	TGTGCCAGCTTCCCGGGAGTCGGGGAGCTGTTTTTT	CASFPGVGELFF
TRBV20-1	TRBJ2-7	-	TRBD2	TGCAGTGCTAGAGATTGGCTAGCGGGGGGGACCTACGAGCAGTACTTC	CSARDWLAGGTYEQYF
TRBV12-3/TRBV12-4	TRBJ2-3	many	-	TGTGCCAGCAGCAAATTAAGACAGACAGATACGCAGTATTTT	CASSKLRQTDTQYF
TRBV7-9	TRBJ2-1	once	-	TGTGCCAGCAGCTTAGGCAGCCCCAGTATCAATGAGCAGTTCTTC	CASSLGSPSINEQFF
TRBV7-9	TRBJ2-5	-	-	TGTGCCAGCAGCGGTACAGGGGGGGTGGGAGAGACCCAGTACTTC	CASSGTGGVGETQYF
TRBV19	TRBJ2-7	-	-	TGTGCCAGTAGTATATGGAAGGGGGGCACCTACGAGCAGTACTTC	CASSIWKGGTYEQYF
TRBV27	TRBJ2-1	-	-	TGTGCCAGCAGTTTGGGGCACTTGCCTCGGGAGCAGTTCTTC	CASSLGHLPREQFF
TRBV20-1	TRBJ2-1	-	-	TGCAGTGCCATAGGTCCCAATGAGCAGTTCTTC	CSAIGPNEQFF
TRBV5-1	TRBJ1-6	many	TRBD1	TGCGCCAGCAGCTACAACCCACAGGGGAGGAATTCACCCCTCCACTTT	CASSYNPQGRNSPLHF
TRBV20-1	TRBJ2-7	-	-	TGCAGTGCTAGGAGACAGGAAACCTACGAGCAGTACTTC	CSARRQETYEQYF
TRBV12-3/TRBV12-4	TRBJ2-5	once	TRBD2	TGTGCCAGCAGCTGGGACTACCTTTTCGGGCAGACCCAGTACTTC	CASSWDYLFGQTQYF
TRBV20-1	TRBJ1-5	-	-	TGCAGTGCTAGCGGGGATAGCAATCAGCCCCAGCATTTT	CSASGDSNQPQHF
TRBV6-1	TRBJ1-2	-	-	TGTGCCATCAGTGAGCGCGGGGCTGTAGGCTACACCTTC	CAISERGAVGYTF
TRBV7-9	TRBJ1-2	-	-	TGTGCCAGCAGCCCACACAGGGATAACTATGGCTACACCTTC	CASSPHRDNYGYTF